The present T cell receptor (beta chain) was sequenced within a study of T cell changes during pregnancy in multiple sclerosis. Libraries were prepared by immunoSEQ multiplex PCR; TCRdb keeps only in-frame clonotypes and omits some of them. The profile shows 65,000 to 80,000 clones, around 93% of them singletons. V was pared by 0 bases and J by 3 bases, with 4 bases of the junction left unmatched. The length of the CDR3 is 16 residues. Germline CDR1 and CDR2: SGHRS and YFSETQ. This chain uses TRBV5-1 with TRBJ2-2; 8 bases align to TRBD2. The specimen comprised peripheral blood, sampled in the second trimester of pregnancy. This clonotype was sampled from a female donor with multiple sclerosis, enrolled in a pregnancy study. CDR3 sequence (DNA): TGCGCCAGCAGCTTGGCCGGGGGGGCTTACACCGGGGAGCTGTTTTTT. Protein product: CASSLAGGAYTGELFF.